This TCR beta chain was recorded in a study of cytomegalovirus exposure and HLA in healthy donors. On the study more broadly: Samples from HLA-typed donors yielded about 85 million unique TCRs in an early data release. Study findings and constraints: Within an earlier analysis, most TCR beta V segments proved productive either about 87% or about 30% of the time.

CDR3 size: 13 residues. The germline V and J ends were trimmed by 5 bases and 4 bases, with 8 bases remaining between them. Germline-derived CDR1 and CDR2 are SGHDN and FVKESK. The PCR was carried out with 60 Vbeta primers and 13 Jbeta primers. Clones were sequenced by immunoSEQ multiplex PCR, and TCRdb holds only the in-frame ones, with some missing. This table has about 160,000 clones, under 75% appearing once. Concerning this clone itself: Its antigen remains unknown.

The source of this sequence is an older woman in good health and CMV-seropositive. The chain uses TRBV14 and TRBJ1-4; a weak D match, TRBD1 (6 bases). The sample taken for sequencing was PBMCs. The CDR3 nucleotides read TGTGCCAGCAGCAGGGGGTTTAATGAAAAACTGTTTTTT. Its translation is CASSRGFNEKLFF.